This is a list of T cell receptor beta chains from one sample in a study of siplizumab effects on memory and regulatory T cells. Sequencing used immunoSEQ multiplex PCR; TCRdb keeps in-frame clones, though not all of them. The table has more than 60,000 clones, 93% seen once. Sequencing used CD8+ T cells sorted from blood. The receptor source for this set is a human donor in good health. The CDR3 runs from the conserved cysteine through the conserved F or W. D genes are given only for firm matches.

J: TRBJ2-1; D: TRBD2; V: TRBV30; CDR3: CAWSVSRSGGAGEQFF; DNA: TGTGCCTGGAGTGTAAGTCGGTCCGGGGGGGCTGGTGAGCAGTTCTTC
J: TRBJ1-2; D: NA; V: TRBV4-2; CDR3: CASSQGGGYTF; DNA: TGTGCCAGCAGCCAAGGGGGCGGCTACACCTTC
J: TRBJ2-7; D: NA; V: TRBV4-1; CDR3: CASSVSGTNEQYF; DNA: TGCGCCAGCAGCGTCTCAGGGACGAACGAGCAGTACTTC
J: TRBJ2-7; D: TRBD2; V: TRBV27; CDR3: CASSVLAGSYEQYF; DNA: TGTGCCAGCAGTGTGTTAGCGGGATCCTACGAGCAGTACTTC
J: TRBJ1-4; D: NA; V: TRBV7-9; CDR3: CASSKGGGELFF; DNA: TGTGCCAGCAGCAAGGGTGGGGGGGAACTGTTTTTT
J: TRBJ1-4; D: TRBD1; V: TRBV6-5; CDR3: CASSYSTGQPNEKLFF; DNA: TGTGCCAGCAGTTACTCGACAGGGCAACCTAATGAAAAACTGTTTTTT
J: TRBJ1-1; D: NA; V: TRBV27; CDR3: CASSLSGYTEAFF; DNA: TGTGCCAGCAGTTTATCGGGTTACACTGAAGCTTTCTTT
J: TRBJ1-3; D: NA; V: TRBV2; CDR3: CASCPAGSNTIYF; DNA: TGTGCCAGCTGCCCGGCAGGGTCAAACACCATATATTTT
J: TRBJ1-5; D: TRBD1; V: TRBV19; CDR3: CASSAGGRSNQPQHF; DNA: TGTGCCAGTAGTGCAGGGGGCAGAAGCAATCAGCCCCAGCATTTT
J: TRBJ1-1; D: NA; V: TRBV4-1; CDR3: CASSPRARNTEAFF; DNA: TGCGCCAGCAGCCCCCGGGCAAGGAACACTGAAGCTTTCTTT